Presented here are 32 T cell receptor beta chains from one specimen sequenced in a study of blood T cell repertoires in COVID-19. TCRdb's copy holds only in-frame clones and misses some; the assay was immunoSEQ multiplex PCR. The sample contains about 210,000 clones, approximately 91% of which appear only once. The sequenced sample was peripheral blood. Receptors were obtained from a woman in her 40s with acute or convalescent COVID-19.

This clone was picked up a small number of times. The J gene is TRBJ2-5, the V gene TRBV7-2; 10 bases align to TRBD1. J was trimmed by 1 base and V by 6 bases; bases with no gene match: 5. The CDR3 is 15 residues long. Germline V CDR1 and CDR2: SGHTA, FQGNSA. The CDR3 nucleotides read TGTGCCAGCAGTTCGGGACAGGGGCCCCAAGAGACCCAGTACTTC. It yields the protein CASSSGQGPQETQYF.

The rearrangement uses TRBV11-3 and TRBJ1-3; D unclear. The CDR3 consists of 15 residues. Germline V gene lookup returns CDR1 SGHNT and CDR2 YENEEA. V lost 7 bases and J lost 0, with 13 bases in between. For the CDR3, the DNA is TGTGCCAGCATATTAAAGAACAACTCTGGAAACACCATATATTTT. Its translation is CASILKNNSGNTIYF.

J is TRBJ1-2 and V is TRBV5-1; D not resolved. CDR1 SGHRS and CDR2 YFSETQ come from the germline V gene. CDR3 length: 15 amino acids. Trimming removed 4 bases at V and 8 bases at J, with 21 bases between. CDR3 coding DNA: TGCGCCAGCAGCCTGCGAGTTGACGCCCGGAGGGGCTACACCTTC. Its protein is CASSLRVDARRGYTF.

The rearrangement joins TRBV3-1 (or the pseudogene TRBV3-2) to TRBJ2-7; TRBD2 aligns across 7 bases. V lost 2 bases, J lost 6 bases, and 4 bases stayed unmatched. The CDR3 length is 13 residues. CDR1 is LGHDT and CDR2 is YNNKEL in the germline V gene (reference sequence). For the CDR3, the DNA is TGTGCCAGCAGCCAACTAGGCGGGGGCGAGCAGTACGTC. Translating it yields CASSQLGGGEQYV.

The chain links TRBV7-9 to TRBJ2-1; TRBD2 might be the D (6 bases). Germline lookup yields CDR1 SEHNR and CDR2 FQNEAQ (reference sequence). Trimming took 5 bases from V and 6 from J, leaving 20 bases between them. The CDR3 extends over 16 amino acids. The CDR3 reads CASSPGSGPFRNEQFF. As DNA, the CDR3 is TGTGCCAGCAGCCCGGGGAGCGGGCCCTTCCGCAATGAGCAGTTCTTC.

This clone appeared once. The chain couples TRBV10-2 to TRBJ1-5; D is perhaps TRBD1 (6 bases). Trimming shortened V by 3 bases and J by 7 bases, and 13 bases separated the two germline ends. The CDR3 consists of 14 residues. Germline-derived CDR1 and CDR2 are WSHSY and SAAADI. Here the CDR3 DNA reads TGCGCCAGCAGTGAAAGGGGGGGCTGGCAGCCCCAGCATTTT. Encoded protein: CASSERGGWQPQHF.

V gene TRBV30 combines with J gene TRBJ1-1, with D possibly TRBD1 on 5 matching bases. The V and J ends lost 4 bases and 6 bases respectively, with 21 bases between them. This CDR3 region has 15 residues. Germline assignment: CDR1 GTSNPN and CDR2 SVGIG (reference sequence). CDR3 DNA sequence: TGTGCCTGGAAAAAAGGGGAGGTTTTATCCGCTGAAGCTTTCTTT. This sequence encodes CAWKKGEVLSAEAFF.

V is TRBV29-1 and J is TRBJ1-1; the D gene is possibly TRBD1 (5 bases). The V end was cut by 7 bases, the J end by 1 base, with 7 bases between. Germline V gene sequence: CDR1 SQVTM, CDR2 ANQGSEA. This CDR3 is 11 amino acids long. The CDR3 DNA reads TGCAGCGCGACAGAGAACACTGAAGCTTTCTTT. Translated: CSATENTEAFF.

V and J are TRBV14 and TRBJ2-1; TRBD2 matches at 10 bases. The CDR3 has 16 residues. From germline, CDR1 is SGHDN and CDR2 FVKESK. J gave up 2 bases and V 4 bases, and 5 bases lay outside the gene matches. The CDR3 protein is CASSPLAGEPYNEQFF. Here the CDR3 DNA reads TGTGCCAGCAGCCCTCTAGCGGGGGAGCCCTACAATGAGCAGTTCTTC.

The chain carries TRBV15 and TRBJ2-6; the D gene is possibly TRBD1 (7 bases). This CDR3 region has 16 residues. V was cut by 1 base and J by 2 bases, with 9 bases left in between. Germline CDR1 is LNHNV and CDR2 is YYDKDF (reference sequence). CDR3 coding DNA: TGTGCCACCAGCAGAGGCAGGGGGGCTGGGGCCAACGTCCTGACTTTC. As protein: CATSRGRGAGANVLTF.

The genes are TRBV19 and TRBJ1-2; 7 bases are a match to TRBD1. With V trimmed by 7 bases and J by 0 bases, 5 bases remained unmatched. The CDR3 is 14 amino acids. Germline CDR1 and CDR2: LNHDA and SQIVND (reference sequence). In DNA form, the CDR3 reads TGTGCCAGTAAGGCCCAGGGGGCTAACTATGGCTACACCTTC. Its protein is CASKAQGANYGYTF. The full variable domain, rest sourced from reference TRBV19 and TRBJ1-2, is DGGITQSPKYLFRKEGQNVTLSCEQNLNHDAMYWYRQDPGQGLRLIYYSQIVNDFQKGDIAEGYSVSREKKESFPLTVTSAQKNPTAFYLCASKAQGANYGYTFGSGTRLTVV.

This clone was picked up a small number of times. This chain joins TRBV5-8 and TRBJ2-1; 7 bases map to TRBD1. CDR3 size: 14 residues. With V trimmed by 4 bases and J by 4 bases, 5 bases remained unmatched. Germline values: CDR1 SGHTS, CDR2 YDEGEE. This CDR3 reads CASSGGQTYNEQFF. CDR3 coding DNA: TGTGCCAGCAGCGGGGGACAGACTTACAATGAGCAGTTCTTC.

The chain has TRBV6-5 and TRBJ2-7; 8 bases line up with TRBD2. CDR3 length: 13 residues. Germline V gene data show CDR1 as MNHEY and CDR2 as SVGAGI. Germline trimming cut 6 bases from V and 6 bases from J; bases unmatched to any gene: 7. Written as DNA, the CDR3 is TGTGCCAGCAGCCCCTCGGGGGGGCGCGAGCAGTACGTC. Its protein product is CASSPSGGREQYV.

This chain's CDR3 is CASSSRQGANYGYTF. As DNA, the CDR3 is TGCGCCAGCAGCTCCAGACAGGGGGCCAACTATGGCTACACCTTC. This rearrangement joins TRBV5-1 to TRBJ1-2; 10 bases fit TRBD1. The CDR3 runs 15 residues. Per the germline V gene, CDR1 is SGHRS and CDR2 is YFSETQ. V lost 3 bases to trimming and J lost 2 bases; unmatched junction nucleotides: 4.

The chain links TRBV6-5 to TRBJ2-2, with TRBD2 identical over 7 bases. The V gene's germline CDR1 is MNHEY and CDR2 SVGAGI. The CDR3 has 15 residues. Trimming at V came to 10 bases and at J to 4 bases, leaving 12 bases not matched to a gene. The CDR3 spells CAIRVGGSGTGELFF. The DNA for the CDR3 is TGTGCCATCCGAGTGGGAGGGTCGGGCACCGGGGAGCTGTTTTTT.

CDR3 DNA sequence: TGTGCCAGCTCACCCGACAGGCGAATCGTAATGAACACTGAAGCTTTCTTT. It codes for CASSPDRRIVMNTEAFF. This rearrangement joins TRBV18 to TRBJ1-1, with D perhaps matching TRBD1 (6 bases). This CDR3 contains 17 residues. The germline V and J ends were trimmed by 3 bases and 0 bases, with 17 bases remaining between them. Germline CDR1 reads KGHSH; CDR2 reads LQKENI. The full variable domain, completed using reference TRBV18 and TRBJ1-1, is NAGVMQNPRHLVRRRGQEARLRCSPMKGHSHVYWYRQLPEEGLKFMVYLQKENIIDESGMPKERFSAEFPKEGPSILRIQQVVRGDSAAYFCASSPDRRIVMNTEAFFGQGTRLTVV.

The CDR3 DNA reads TGTGCCAGCAGTCTAAACAGGGGTTCCGGGGAGCTGTTTTTT. This encodes CASSLNRGSGELFF. The chain couples TRBV6-5 to TRBJ2-2, with TRBD1 matching 7 bases. This CDR3 region has 14 residues. The V gene's germline CDR1 is MNHEY and CDR2 SVGAGI. Germline trimming cut 5 bases from V and 6 bases from J; bases unmatched to any gene: 6.

The V and J genes are TRBV12-3 or TRBV12-4 and TRBJ1-1, with D hard to call. The CDR3 spans 12 residues. V was pared by 4 bases and J by 4 bases, with 7 bases between. CDR3 in amino acids: CASSYGGTEAFF. The CDR3 nucleotides are TGTGCCAGCAGTTATGGCGGCACTGAAGCTTTCTTT.

This chain uses TRBV5-1 with TRBJ2-5; the D gene is possibly TRBD1 (6 bases). Germline V gives CDR1 SGHRS, CDR2 YFSETQ. V was trimmed by 2 bases and J by 10 bases, leaving 21 bases between them. The CDR3 is made up of 15 amino acids. The CDR3 coding sequence is TGCGCCAGCAGCTTTATTAGAGCTACCCCAGGGGACCAGTACTTC. Protein: CASSFIRATPGDQYF.

The chain combines TRBV24-1 with TRBJ1-2; perhaps TRBD1 as D (6 bases). Germline V lookup: CDR1 KGHDR, CDR2 SFDVKD. The CDR3 consists of 16 residues. Between the trimmed V and J ends, which lost 4 bases and 8 bases, there was a span of 22 bases. CDR3 coding DNA: TGTGCCACCAGTGAGCGTTCACCGGGACAACGGAACGGCTACACCTTC. This codes for CATSERSPGQRNGYTF.

With respect to this clone: The same CDR3 is also encoded by other DNA sequences in this sample. This chain links TRBV2 with TRBJ2-5, with 7 bases matching TRBD1. Germline V CDR1 and CDR2: SNHLY, FYNNEI. CDR3 size: 13 residues. J lost 1 base, V lost 6 bases, and 2 bases had no gene match. In nucleotides, the CDR3 is TGTGCCAGCAGCCGGGACAGCCAAGAGACCCAGTACTTC. Translated: CASSRDSQETQYF.

The chain links TRBV15 to TRBJ1-1; tentative D call: TRBD1 (6 bases). The CDR3 length is 15 residues. Germline CDR1 is LNHNV and CDR2 is YYDKDF (reference sequence). Trimming stripped 5 bases from V and 4 bases from J, with 17 bases between. CDR3 nucleotides: TGTGCCACCAGCTCATACAGGGTCGTTGGCACTGAAGCTTTCTTT. Amino acids: CATSSYRVVGTEAFF. Complete variable domain (other parts from reference TRBV15 and TRBJ1-1): DAMVIQNPRYQVTQFGKPVTLSCSQTLNHNVMYWYQQKSSQAPKLLFHYYDKDFNNEADTPDNFQSRRPNTSFCFLDIRSPGLGDTAMYLCATSSYRVVGTEAFFGQGTRLTVV.

The chain has TRBV4-2 and TRBJ2-3; maybe TRBD1 (7 bases). Trimming cost V 0 bases and J 5 bases, with 15 bases left between them. Germline V CDR1 and CDR2: LGHNA, YNFKEQ. CDR3 length: 16 amino acids. CDR3 residues: CASSQDQTGRGDTQYF. The CDR3 DNA reads as TGTGCCAGCAGCCAAGATCAGACAGGGCGGGGAGATACGCAGTATTTT.

The rearrangement joins TRBV5-5 to TRBJ1-2, with D maybe TRBD1 (6 bases). The CDR3 extends over 15 amino acids. Trimming pared 4 bases from V and 0 bases from J, leaving 13 bases between. Per germline, CDR1 SGHKS and CDR2 YYEKEE (reference sequence). This CDR3 is CASSVDRLPNYGYTF. Written as DNA, the CDR3 is TGTGCCAGCAGCGTGGACAGACTACCTAACTATGGCTACACCTTC. Variable domain in full (rest from reference TRBV5-5 and TRBJ1-2): DAGVTQSPTHLIKTRGQQVTLRCSPISGHKSVSWYQQVLGQGPQFIFQYYEKEERGRGNFPDRFSARQFPNYSSELNVNALLLGDSALYLCASSVDRLPNYGYTFGSGTRLTVV.

The chain has TRBV4-1 and TRBJ1-2, with a tentative D call TRBD1 (5 bases). The germline V gene encodes CDR1 MGHRA and CDR2 YSYEKL. V dropped 0 bases and J dropped 2 bases, with 10 bases sitting between them. CDR3 length equals 15 residues. CDR3 amino acids: CASSQETDRNYGYTF. The CDR3 DNA sequence: TGCGCCAGCAGCCAAGAGACCGACAGAAACTATGGCTACACCTTC.

The gene calls are TRBV6-1 and TRBJ1-2; 10 nucleotides align to TRBD1. CDR3 size: 14 residues. V gave up 0 bases and J gave up 7 bases; unmatched junction bases: 2. Germline V gene sequence: CDR1 MNHNS, CDR2 SASEGT. CDR3 residues: CASSEARDRGGYTF. CDR3 bases: TGTGCCAGCAGTGAAGCCCGGGACAGGGGTGGCTACACCTTC.

The chain has TRBV6-1 and TRBJ2-3, with 10 positions matching TRBD2. Trimming cost V 4 bases and J 3 bases; bases outside gene matches: 7. Germline V CDR1 and CDR2: MNHNS, SASEGT. The CDR3 extends over 16 amino acids. CDR3 residues: CASSGASGGVTDTQYF. CDR3 bases: TGTGCCAGCAGTGGGGCTAGCGGGGGTGTGACAGATACGCAGTATTTT.

This clone was counted a single time. The V call is TRBV5-1, the J call TRBJ1-2; 8 bases align to TRBD1. Germline CDR1 and CDR2: SGHRS and YFSETQ. The CDR3 spans 14 residues. V lost 4 bases, J lost 7 bases, and 9 bases stayed unmatched. CDR3 in DNA: TGCGCCAGCAGCGCCCTTCAGGGGGCGGGTGGCTACACCTTC. It specifies CASSALQGAGGYTF.

The chain recombines TRBV27 with TRBJ1-1; possibly TRBD1 for D (5 bases). Germline CDR1 reads MNHEY; CDR2 reads SMNVEV (reference sequence). The CDR3 has 14 residues. V lost 2 bases and J lost 5, with 12 bases in between. The CDR3 spells CASSLRGVITEAFF. The CDR3 DNA reads as TGTGCCAGCAGTTTAAGGGGCGTCATAACTGAAGCTTTCTTT.

This clone was seen a handful of times. The chain links TRBV19 to TRBJ1-1; a weak D match, TRBD1 (6 bases). The germline gives CDR1 LNHDA, CDR2 SQIVND (reference sequence). V was pared by 5 bases and J by 7 bases, with 17 bases between. This CDR3 has 14 amino acids. CDR3 nucleotide sequence: TGTGCCAGTAGTTTGACGAGGGGACAACGTGAAGCTTTCTTT. Its translation is CASSLTRGQREAFF.

The chain is built from TRBV5-1 and TRBJ2-2; perhaps TRBD2 as D (5 bases). The V end lost 1 base, the J end lost 5 bases, and 12 bases lay between the germline ends. CDR1 is SGHRS and CDR2 is YFSETQ in the germline V gene. The CDR3 has 15 residues. The chain's CDR3 is CASSLRESGTGELFF. The CDR3 DNA reads as TGCGCCAGCAGCTTGCGGGAATCGGGAACCGGGGAGCTGTTTTTT.

This sequence joins TRBV11-3 and TRBJ2-3, with D possibly being TRBD2 (7 bases). The CDR3 sequence is 17 residues long. Trimming removed 2 bases at V and 0 bases at J, with 15 bases between. Germline V gene lookup returns CDR1 SGHNT and CDR2 YENEEA. CDR3 in amino acids: CASSLSYAGASTDTQYF. CDR3 DNA: TGTGCCAGCAGCTTATCCTATGCGGGGGCTAGCACAGATACGCAGTATTTT. The variable domain in full, completed from reference TRBV11-3 and TRBJ2-3, reads EAGVVQSPRYKIIEKKQPVAFWCNPISGHNTLYWYLQNLGQGPELLIRYENEEAVDDSQLPKDRFSAERLKGVDSTLKIQPAELGDSAVYLCASSLSYAGASTDTQYFGPGTRLTVL.